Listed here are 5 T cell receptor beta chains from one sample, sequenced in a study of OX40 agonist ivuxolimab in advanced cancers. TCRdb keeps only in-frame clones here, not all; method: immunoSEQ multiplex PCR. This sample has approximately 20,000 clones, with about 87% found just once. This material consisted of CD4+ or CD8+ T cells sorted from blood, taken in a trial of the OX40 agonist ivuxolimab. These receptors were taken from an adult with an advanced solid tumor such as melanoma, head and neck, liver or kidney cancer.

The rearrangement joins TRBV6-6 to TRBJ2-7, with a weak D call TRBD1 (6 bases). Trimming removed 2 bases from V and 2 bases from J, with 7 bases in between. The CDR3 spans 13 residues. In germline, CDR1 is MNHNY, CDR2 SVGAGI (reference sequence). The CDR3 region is CASSYRDTYEQYF. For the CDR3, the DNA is TGTGCCAGCAGTTACCGGGACACCTACGAGCAGTACTTC.

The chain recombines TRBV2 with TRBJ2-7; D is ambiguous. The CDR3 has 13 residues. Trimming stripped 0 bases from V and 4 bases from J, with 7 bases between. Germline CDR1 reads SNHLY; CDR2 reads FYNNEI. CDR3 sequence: CASSEARMYEQYF. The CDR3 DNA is TGTGCCAGCAGTGAAGCGCGTATGTACGAGCAGTACTTC.

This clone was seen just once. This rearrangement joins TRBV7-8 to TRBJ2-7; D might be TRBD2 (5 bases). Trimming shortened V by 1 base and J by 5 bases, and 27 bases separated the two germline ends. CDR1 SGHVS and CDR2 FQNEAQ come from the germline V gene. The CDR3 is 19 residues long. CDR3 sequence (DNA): TGTGCCAGCAGCTTAGAGTGGGCGGGTTCCCTCCCAAGGTTCCACGAGCAGTACTTC. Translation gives CASSLEWAGSLPRFHEQYF.

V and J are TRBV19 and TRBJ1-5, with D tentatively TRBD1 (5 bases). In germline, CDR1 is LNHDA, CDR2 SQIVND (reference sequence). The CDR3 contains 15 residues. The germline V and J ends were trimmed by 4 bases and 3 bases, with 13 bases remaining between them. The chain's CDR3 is CASSTGGQFNQPQHF. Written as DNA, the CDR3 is TGTGCCAGTAGTACCGGAGGACAATTCAATCAGCCCCAGCATTTT.

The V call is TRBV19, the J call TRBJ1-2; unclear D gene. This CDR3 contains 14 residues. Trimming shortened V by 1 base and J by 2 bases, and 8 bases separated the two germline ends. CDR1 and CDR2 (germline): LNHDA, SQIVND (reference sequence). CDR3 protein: CASSIGVRNYGYTF. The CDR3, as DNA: TGTGCCAGTAGTATAGGCGTCAGAAACTATGGCTACACCTTC.